This paragraph covers one TCR beta chain sequence. Compared with germline, one end of the junction differs, possibly owing to a read error. Germline loops: CDR1 SEHNR, CDR2 FQNEAQ (reference sequence). CDR3 length: 15 residues. Tregs were sorted as CD4+CD25+CD127-/low cells. Constant-region reverse primers amplified full-length variable regions, followed by semi-nested Nested Universal Primer A PCR. TCRdb redid the calling of the 5' RACE reads with MiXCR, one entry per CDR3 protein. The table has approximately 40,000 distinct CDR3 sequences, under 25% seen once. V usage is TRBV7-9 and J usage is TRBJ2-1, with 8 bases matching TRBD2. The sample comprised Tregs sorted from blood. The clonotype originates from a female donor with breast cancer. The CDR3 DNA follows: TGTGCCTGCAGCTTCCACGGGACTAGGAGGAATGAGCAGTTCTTC. This codes for CACSFHGTRRNEQFF.